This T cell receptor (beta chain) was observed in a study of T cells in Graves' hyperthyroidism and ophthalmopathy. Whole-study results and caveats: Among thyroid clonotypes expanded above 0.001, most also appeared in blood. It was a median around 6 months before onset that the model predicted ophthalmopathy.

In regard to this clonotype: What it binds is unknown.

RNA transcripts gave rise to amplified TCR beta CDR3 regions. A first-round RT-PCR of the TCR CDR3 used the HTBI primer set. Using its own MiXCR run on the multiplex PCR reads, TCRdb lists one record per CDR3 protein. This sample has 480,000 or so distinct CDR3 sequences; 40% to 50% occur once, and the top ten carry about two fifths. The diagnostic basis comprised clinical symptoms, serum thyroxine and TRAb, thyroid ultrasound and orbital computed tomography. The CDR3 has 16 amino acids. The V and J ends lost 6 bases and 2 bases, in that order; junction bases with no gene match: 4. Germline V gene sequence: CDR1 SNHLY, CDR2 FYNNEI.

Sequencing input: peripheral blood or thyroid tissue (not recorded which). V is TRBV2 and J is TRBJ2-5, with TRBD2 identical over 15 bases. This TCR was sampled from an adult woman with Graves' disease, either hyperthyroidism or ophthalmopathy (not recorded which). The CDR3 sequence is CASRTGLAGGQETQYF. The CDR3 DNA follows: TGTGCCAGCAGGACGGGACTAGCGGGAGGACAAGAGACCCAGTACTTC.